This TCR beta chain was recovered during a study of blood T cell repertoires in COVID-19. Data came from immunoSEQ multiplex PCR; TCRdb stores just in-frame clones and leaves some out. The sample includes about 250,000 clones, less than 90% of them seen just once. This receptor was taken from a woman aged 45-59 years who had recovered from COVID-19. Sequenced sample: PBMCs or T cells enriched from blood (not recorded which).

DNA of the CDR3: TGTGCCAGCAGTGAATATCCAGCGGGAGGCTACGAGCAGTACTTC. Its translation is CASSEYPAGGYEQYF. The gene calls are TRBV6-1 and TRBJ2-7; 9 bases map to TRBD2. V lost 2 bases and J lost 3; bases outside the gene matches: 5. The CDR3 totals 15 residues. Germline CDR1 and CDR2: MNHNS and SASEGT.